Following are 28 T cell receptor beta chains from one sample sequenced in a study of human T cells and chemical hapten exposure. Documented time point: patch test 1, 2 weeks after DPC sensitization. Specified treatment: therapeutic diphenylcyclopropenone sensitization with weekly scalp DPC. TCRdb ran MiXCR on the RACE reads and lists one entry per CDR3 protein. The sample has approximately 100,000 distinct CDR3 sequences; about 10% are singletons. The source material was whole blood, sampled in connection with sensitization to the hapten diphenylcyclopropenone (DPC). These receptors all stem from a woman aged 40-49 years with alopecia areata. Some clones in this sample may be carry-over from other donors' samples.

The CDR3 coding sequence is TGCAGTGCTAGGCAGCAGGGACTCGGCTACGAGCAGTACTTC. It specifies CSARQQGLGYEQYF. V and J are TRBV20-1 and TRBJ2-7; TRBD2 might be the D (6 bases). From germline, CDR1 is DFQATT and CDR2 SNEGSKA (reference sequence). V shed 3 bases and J shed 3 bases, with 15 bases lying between them. The CDR3 totals 14 residues.

Many counts were recorded for this clonotype. V and J are TRBV3-1 and TRBJ1-1; no reliable D call. CDR3 size: 13 residues. V lost 0 bases and J 7 bases, leaving 9 bases between the germline ends. Per the germline V gene, CDR1 is LGHDT and CDR2 is YNNKEL (reference sequence). For the CDR3, the DNA is TGTGCCAGCAGCCAAGATCCCTTCCTTGAAGCTTTCTTT. Protein product: CASSQDPFLEAFF.

The chain joins TRBV24-1 to TRBJ2-2; no reliable D call. Per the germline V gene, CDR1 is KGHDR and CDR2 is SFDVKD. Trimming left V 3 bases short and J 5 bases short, with 9 bases between. CDR3 length equals 14 residues. For the CDR3, the DNA is TGTGCCACCAGTGATGAAGGGCGGACCGGGGAGCTGTTTTTT. Its protein is CATSDEGRTGELFF.

The chain uses TRBV30 and TRBJ2-7, with D possibly matching TRBD2 (5 bases). Trimming cost V 0 bases and J 6 bases, with 12 bases left between them. This CDR3 is built from 13 residues. The germline V gene encodes CDR1 GTSNPN and CDR2 SVGIG (reference sequence). CDR3 sequence: CAWSVGSGIEQYF. The CDR3 coding sequence is TGTGCCTGGAGTGTGGGTTCCGGGATCGAGCAGTACTTC.

This clonotype was detected a few times. V is TRBV20-1 and J is TRBJ1-2, with unresolved D. Trimming removed 1 base from V and 2 bases from J, with 8 bases in between. Germline V lookup: CDR1 DFQATT, CDR2 SNEGSKA (reference sequence). The CDR3 extends over 13 amino acids. CDR3 amino acids: CSARVSSNYGYTF. In nucleotides, the CDR3 is TGCAGTGCTAGAGTTAGTAGCAACTATGGCTACACCTTC.

This clonotype was seen only a few times. CDR3: CASSLYGRQGNTEAFF. Written as DNA, the CDR3 is TGTGCCAGCAGTTTATACGGGCGACAGGGGAACACTGAAGCTTTCTTT. The rearrangement links TRBV28 to TRBJ1-1; the match to TRBD1 covers 7 bases. This CDR3 is 16 amino acids long. The germline gives CDR1 MDHEN, CDR2 SYDVKM. The V segment lost 1 base and the J segment 1 base; nucleotides outside the gene matches: 6. The whole variable domain, remainder taken from reference TRBV28 and TRBJ1-1, is DVKVTQSSRYLVKRTGEKVFLECVQDMDHENMFWYRQDPGLGLRLIYFSYDVKMKEKGDIPEGYSVSREKKERFSLILESASTNQTSMYLCASSLYGRQGNTEAFFGQGTRLTVV.

This clonotype was recorded a few times. V is TRBV7-8 and J is TRBJ1-4, with 7 bases lining up with TRBD1. Per germline, CDR1 SGHVS and CDR2 FQNEAQ. There are 14 residues in the CDR3. After removal of 3 bases from V and 6 bases from J, the junction contained 4 bases not matched to a gene. CDR3 residues: CASSFGTVYEKLFF. As DNA, the CDR3 is TGTGCCAGCAGCTTTGGGACAGTCTATGAAAAACTGTTTTTT.

The chain carries TRBV11-2 and TRBJ1-3; D ambiguous. The CDR3 length is 14 residues. Trimming removed 5 bases from V and 0 bases from J, with 8 bases in between. CDR1 is SGHAT and CDR2 is FQNNGV in the germline V gene. The CDR3 DNA reads TGTGCCAGCAGCATGCAGCTCTCTGGAAACACCATATATTTT. Residues: CASSMQLSGNTIYF.

The V call is TRBV5-1, the J call TRBJ1-2; TRBD1 aligns across 7 bases. V shed 4 bases and J 4 bases; nucleotides not matched to a gene: 7. Per the germline V gene, CDR1 is SGHRS and CDR2 is YFSETQ. The CDR3 is made up of 14 amino acids. The CDR3 protein is CASSARQGAYGYTF. In DNA form, the CDR3 reads TGCGCCAGCAGCGCCCGACAGGGAGCCTATGGCTACACCTTC.

This clonotype has more than one count but fewer than ten. At one end the junction does not follow the germline gene, possibly because of a read error. The chain carries TRBV7-9 and TRBJ2-4; 9 bases agree with TRBD2. The germline V gene encodes CDR1 SEHNR and CDR2 FQNEAQ (reference sequence). This CDR3 is 15 amino acids long. The CDR3 DNA reads as TGTGCCAGCAGCGCCGCCGGGACTAGCAATACTCCCTCGAACTTC. This encodes CASSAAGTSNTPSNF.

This clonotype turned up a few times. The chain links TRBV20-1 to TRBJ2-5; TRBD1 matches 8 bases. The CDR3 length is 13 residues. V shed 5 bases and J 5 bases; nucleotides not matched to a gene: 7. Germline loops: CDR1 DFQATT, CDR2 SNEGSKA (reference sequence). CDR3 protein: CSAVPTGVETQYF. The CDR3 DNA reads as TGCAGTGCTGTACCGACAGGGGTGGAGACCCAGTACTTC.

In this sample, this clonotype turned up many times. The chain is built from TRBV4-3 and TRBJ2-5, with D unclear. This CDR3 is 14 amino acids long. Germline CDR1 is LGHNA and CDR2 is YSLEER. Trimming removed 2 bases from V and 1 base from J, with 8 bases in between. The CDR3 reads CASSQSFPQETQYF. CDR3 DNA: TGCGCCAGCAGCCAATCATTTCCCCAAGAGACCCAGTACTTC.

Many counts were recorded for this clonotype. This sequence joins TRBV9 and TRBJ1-2; 7 bases align to TRBD1. CDR3 length: 15 amino acids. The V gene end was trimmed by 4 bases and the J gene end by 8 bases; junction bases not matched to a gene: 14. Germline-derived CDR1 and CDR2 are SGDLS and YYNGEE. The CDR3 bases are TGTGCCAGCAGCCCCAACAGGGGAAGTGTAAGAGGCTACACCTTC. Its translation is CASSPNRGSVRGYTF. Combining the CDR3 with reference TRBV9 and TRBJ1-2 gives the whole variable domain DSGVTQTPKHLITATGQRVTLRCSPRSGDLSVYWYQQSLDQGLQFLIQYYNGEERAKGNILERFSAQQFPDLHSELNLSSLELGDSALYFCASSPNRGSVRGYTFGSGTRLTVV.

This clonotype was observed many times. The chain employs TRBV30 and TRBJ2-1; D gene unclear. The germline V gene has CDR1 GTSNPN and CDR2 SVGIG (reference sequence). The CDR3 runs 15 residues. Trimming removed 3 bases from V and 0 bases from J, with 12 bases in between. The CDR3: CAWSLPTTSYNEQFF. CDR3 coding DNA: TGTGCCTGGAGCCTACCTACAACCTCCTACAATGAGCAGTTCTTC.

This clonotype was counted at least ten times. V gene TRBV27 combines with J gene TRBJ2-1, with 10 bases lining up with TRBD2. The trim removed 4 bases at V and 12 bases at J, leaving 12 bases unmatched. Germline loops: CDR1 MNHEY, CDR2 SMNVEV (reference sequence). This CDR3 contains 15 residues. The CDR3 nucleotides read TGTGCCAGCAGTTACCGGGGGCTAGCGGGAGTGGGGCAGTTCTTC. As protein: CASSYRGLAGVGQFF.

This clonotype showed up many times. V usage is TRBV7-9 and J usage is TRBJ2-1; maybe TRBD2 (5 bases). V lost 5 bases and J lost 6, with 26 bases in between. The CDR3 is 18 residues long. Per the germline V gene, CDR1 is SEHNR and CDR2 is FQNEAQ (reference sequence). CDR3 DNA: TGTGCCAGCAGCCGTACGGAGCGCGACTACGGCCTGATCAATGAGCAGTTCTTC. It translates to CASSRTERDYGLINEQFF.

This clonotype was observed a few times. CDR3 region: CSVVYKSYEQYF. CDR3 nucleotides: TGCAGCGTTGTTTACAAGTCCTACGAGCAGTACTTC. The rearrangement uses TRBV29-1 and TRBJ2-7; D is uncertain. The CDR3 covers 12 residues. V was pared by 4 bases and J by 1 base, with 8 bases between. Germline CDR1 SQVTM, CDR2 ANQGSEA.

As to this clonotype: Since a much larger clone is just one base distant, this may be a read error. This chain connects TRBV29-1 to TRBJ1-1; 8 bases agree with TRBD1. In germline, CDR1 is SQVTM, CDR2 ANQGSEA. The CDR3 extends over 14 amino acids. With V trimmed by 3 bases and J by 4 bases, 7 bases remained unmatched. The CDR3 reads CSVDVQGVSTEAFF. The DNA of the CDR3 is TGCAGCGTTGACGTACAGGGGGTGAGCACTGAAGCTTTCTTT.

This clonotype was picked up many times. This chain links TRBV10-1 with TRBJ2-1; unclear D gene. V gave up 5 bases and J gave up 1 base, with 9 bases separating them. Germline V gene data show CDR1 as WNHNN and CDR2 as SYGVQD (reference sequence). The CDR3 sequence is 14 residues long. The CDR3 DNA is TGCGCCAGCAGTCCGGTCGGGTCCTACAATGAGCAGTTCTTC. Its translation is CASSPVGSYNEQFF.

This clonotype has at least ten counts. The chain uses TRBV12-3 or TRBV12-4 and TRBJ2-7; 10 bases align to TRBD2. Trimming took 5 bases from V and 3 from J; bases not matched to a gene: 7. This CDR3 spans 15 amino acids. The CDR3: CASSPTSGTLYEQYF. Here the CDR3 DNA reads TGTGCCAGCAGTCCTACTAGCGGGACTCTCTACGAGCAGTACTTC.

This clonotype was counted many times. The rearrangement joins TRBV6-2 or TRBV6-3 to TRBJ2-5; D gene ambiguous. Germline V CDR1 and CDR2: MNHEY, SVGEGT. Trimming pared 2 bases from V and 5 bases from J, leaving 18 bases between. The CDR3 sequence is 16 residues long. DNA for the CDR3: TGTGCCAGCAGTTACGTGGGTAGCCACCCATCGGAGACCCAGTACTTC. It encodes CASSYVGSHPSETQYF.

The chain links TRBV4-1 to TRBJ1-1; unclear D gene. The CDR3 contains 13 residues. Germline CDR1 is MGHRA and CDR2 is YSYEKL. The V end lost 4 bases, the J end lost 4 bases, and 10 bases lay between the germline ends. The CDR3 sequence: CASSPKEGTEAFF. CDR3 in DNA: TGCGCCAGCAGCCCCAAAGAGGGCACTGAAGCTTTCTTT.

The chain combines TRBV15 with TRBJ1-2, with a possible D match to TRBD1 (6 bases). The CDR3 loop spans 16 amino acids. Deletions cut 3 bases from V and 3 bases from J, with 17 bases between. Germline-derived CDR1 and CDR2 are LNHNV and YYDKDF (reference sequence). CDR3 sequence (DNA): TGTGCCACCAGCAGTGGGCGGGGGCTTTGGGACTATGGCTACACCTTC. Translation gives CATSSGRGLWDYGYTF.

This chain connects TRBV7-9 to TRBJ2-5, with 8 bases identical to TRBD1. This CDR3 comprises 16 residues. Losses at the gene ends were 5 bases for V and 1 base for J; bases not matched to a gene: 9. In germline, CDR1 is SEHNR, CDR2 FQNEAQ (reference sequence). The CDR3 sequence: CASSPSRTGSQETQYF. The CDR3 nucleotides are TGTGCCAGCAGCCCCTCTCGGACAGGGAGCCAAGAGACCCAGTACTTC.

This clonotype has a count of ten or more. J is TRBJ2-3 and V is TRBV11-3; the match to TRBD1 covers 7 bases. The CDR3 sequence is 14 residues long. The V gene end was trimmed by 5 bases and the J gene end by 3 bases; junction bases not matched to a gene: 5. Germline assignment: CDR1 SGHNT and CDR2 YENEEA. The CDR3 sequence: CASSLDRATDTQYF. The CDR3 coding sequence is TGTGCCAGCAGCCTTGACAGGGCAACAGATACGCAGTATTTT.

This clonotype has more than one count but fewer than ten. The chain is built from TRBV27 and TRBJ2-2; 7 nucleotides agree with TRBD2. The junction had 11 bases not matched to a gene; V was cut back by 7 bases and J by 15 bases. The CDR3 runs 12 residues. Germline lookup yields CDR1 MNHEY and CDR2 SMNVEV (reference sequence). The CDR3 DNA is TGTGCCAGCACCGAACCCAGCGGGACGGTGTTTTTT. The encoded protein is CASTEPSGTVFF.

This clonotype was detected a few times. The chain links TRBV11-2 to TRBJ2-2; D is uncertain. The CDR3 runs 15 residues. Germline assignment: CDR1 SGHAT and CDR2 FQNNGV. Trimming pared 4 bases from V and 0 bases from J, leaving 9 bases between. CDR3 DNA sequence: TGTGCCAGCAGCTCACCAGGAACGAACACCGGGGAGCTGTTTTTT. Protein sequence: CASSSPGTNTGELFF.

This clonotype showed up just a few times. The chain links TRBV19 to TRBJ2-1; TRBD2 aligns across 7 bases. From germline, CDR1 is LNHDA and CDR2 SQIVND (reference sequence). CDR3 length: 14 residues. J lost 8 bases, V lost 4 bases, and 8 bases had no gene match. CDR3 bases: TGTGCCAGTAGTAGTGGGAGGGCCGTGGATGAGCAGTTCTTC. This gives the protein CASSSGRAVDEQFF.